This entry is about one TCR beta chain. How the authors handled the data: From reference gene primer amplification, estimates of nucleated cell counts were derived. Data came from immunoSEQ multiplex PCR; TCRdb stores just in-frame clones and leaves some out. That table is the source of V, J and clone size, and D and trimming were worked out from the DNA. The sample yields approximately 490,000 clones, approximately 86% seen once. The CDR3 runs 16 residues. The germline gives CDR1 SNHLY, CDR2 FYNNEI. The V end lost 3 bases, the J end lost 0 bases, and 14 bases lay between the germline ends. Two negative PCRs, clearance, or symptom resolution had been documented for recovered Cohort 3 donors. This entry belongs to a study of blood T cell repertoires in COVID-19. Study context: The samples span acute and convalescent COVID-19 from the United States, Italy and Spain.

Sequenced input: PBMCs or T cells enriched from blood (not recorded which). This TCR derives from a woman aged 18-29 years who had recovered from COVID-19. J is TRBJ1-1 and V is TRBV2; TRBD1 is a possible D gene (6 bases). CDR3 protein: CASSESRGFMNTEAFF. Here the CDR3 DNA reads TGTGCCAGCAGTGAGAGCAGGGGATTCATGAACACTGAAGCTTTCTTT. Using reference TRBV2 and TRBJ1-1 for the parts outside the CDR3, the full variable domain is EPEVTQTPSHQVTQMGQEVILRCVPISNHLYFYWYRQILGQKVEFLVSFYNNEISEKSEIFDDQFSVERPDGSNFTLKIRSTKLEDSAMYFCASSESRGFMNTEAFFGQGTRLTVV.